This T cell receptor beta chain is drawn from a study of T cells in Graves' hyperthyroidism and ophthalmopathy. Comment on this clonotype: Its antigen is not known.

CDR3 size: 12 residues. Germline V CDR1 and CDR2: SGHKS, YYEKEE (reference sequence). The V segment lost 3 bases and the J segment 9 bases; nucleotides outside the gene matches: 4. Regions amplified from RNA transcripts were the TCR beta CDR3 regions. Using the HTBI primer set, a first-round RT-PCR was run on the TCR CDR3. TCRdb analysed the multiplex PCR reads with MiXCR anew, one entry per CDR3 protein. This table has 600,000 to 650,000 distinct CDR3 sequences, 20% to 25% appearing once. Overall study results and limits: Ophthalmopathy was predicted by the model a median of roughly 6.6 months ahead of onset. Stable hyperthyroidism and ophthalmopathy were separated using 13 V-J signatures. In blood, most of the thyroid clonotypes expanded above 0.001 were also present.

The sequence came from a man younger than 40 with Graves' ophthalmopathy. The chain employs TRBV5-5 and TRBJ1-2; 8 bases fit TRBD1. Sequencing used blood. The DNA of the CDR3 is TGTGCCAGCAGCTACGGACAGGGCAGCTACACCTTC. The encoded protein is CASSYGQGSYTF.